This T cell receptor (beta chain) was sequenced in a study of T cell changes during pregnancy in multiple sclerosis. The sample holds one count of this clone. CDR1 is SNHLY and CDR2 is FYNNEI in the germline V gene. V was shortened by 3 bases and J by 4 bases, with 10 bases between the two germline ends. This CDR3 region has 13 residues. Measured with immunoSEQ multiplex PCR; TCRdb has only the in-frame clones, and not every one. This sample carries roughly 40,000 clones, around 92% of them seen once, and the ten largest clones take roughly 1.8%. The source material was CD4+ T cells from peripheral blood mononuclear cells, sampled after pregnancy. The V and J genes are TRBV2 and TRBJ2-7, with a weak D call TRBD1 (5 bases). The receptor was isolated from a female donor in good health, enrolled as a control in a pregnancy study. In DNA form, the CDR3 reads TGTGCCAGCAGTGATCCCAGGGAATACGAGCAGTACTTC. Residues: CASSDPREYEQYF.